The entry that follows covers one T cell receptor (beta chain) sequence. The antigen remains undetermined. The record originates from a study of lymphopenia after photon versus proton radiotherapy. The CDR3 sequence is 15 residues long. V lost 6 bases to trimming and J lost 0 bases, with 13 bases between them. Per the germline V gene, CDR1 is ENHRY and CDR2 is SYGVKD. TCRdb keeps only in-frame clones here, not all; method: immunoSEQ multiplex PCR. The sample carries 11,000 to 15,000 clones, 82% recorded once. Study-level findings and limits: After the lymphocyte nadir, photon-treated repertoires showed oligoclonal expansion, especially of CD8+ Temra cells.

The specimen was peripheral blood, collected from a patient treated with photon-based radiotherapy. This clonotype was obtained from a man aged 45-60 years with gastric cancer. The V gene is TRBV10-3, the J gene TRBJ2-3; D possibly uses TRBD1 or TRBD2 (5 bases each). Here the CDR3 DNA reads TGTGCCATCAGGGGGGACGCTTCTAGCACAGATACGCAGTATTTT. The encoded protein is CAIRGDASSTDTQYF.